What follows describes a single TCR beta chain. V gave up 4 bases and J gave up 0 bases, with 12 bases separating them. CDR1 is MGHRA, CDR2 YSYEKL, per germline. This CDR3 has 15 amino acids. These data are taken from a study of cytomegalovirus exposure and HLA in healthy donors. When sampled, the donors appeared nominally healthy, though they likely had unrecorded immune exposures. Use of 60 Vbeta and 13 Jbeta primers characterized the PCR. The assay was immunoSEQ multiplex PCR, and TCRdb's table has in-frame clones only and misses some. Among about 180,000 clones listed, 75% to 85% were seen once. The clonotype originates from a woman in her 30s in good health and CMV-seropositive. This sequence joins TRBV4-1 and TRBJ1-1; D is uncertain. The specimen sequenced was PBMCs. In DNA, the CDR3 is TGCGCCAGCAGCCTTCGCCCTGCTATGAACACTGAAGCTTTCTTT. Translating it yields CASSLRPAMNTEAFF.